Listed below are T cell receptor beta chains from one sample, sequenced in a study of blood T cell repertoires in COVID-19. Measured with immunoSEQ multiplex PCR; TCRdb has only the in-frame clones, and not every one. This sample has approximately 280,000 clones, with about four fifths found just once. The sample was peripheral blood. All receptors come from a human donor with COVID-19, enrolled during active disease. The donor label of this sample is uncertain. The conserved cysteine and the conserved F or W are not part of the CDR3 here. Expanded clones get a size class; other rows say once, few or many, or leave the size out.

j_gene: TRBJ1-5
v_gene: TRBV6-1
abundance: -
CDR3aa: ASSEAGDSNQPQH

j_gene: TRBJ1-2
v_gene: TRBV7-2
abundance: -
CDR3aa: ASSLVQGFQYGYT

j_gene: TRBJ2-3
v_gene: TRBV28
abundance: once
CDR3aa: ASTPLGGATDTQY

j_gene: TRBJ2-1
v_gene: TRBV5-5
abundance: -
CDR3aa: ASSFGTGGNEQF

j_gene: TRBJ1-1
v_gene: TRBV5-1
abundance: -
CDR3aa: ASSDQGAATEAF

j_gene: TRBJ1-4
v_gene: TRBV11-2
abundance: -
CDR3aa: ASSPGGAGNEKLF

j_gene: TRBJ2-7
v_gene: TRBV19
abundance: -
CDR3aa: ASSPGTVLYSSYEQY

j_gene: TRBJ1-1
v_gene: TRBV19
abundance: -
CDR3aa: ASSPPGTGGRTEAF

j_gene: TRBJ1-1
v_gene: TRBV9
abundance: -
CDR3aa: ASSVMGGRVTEAF

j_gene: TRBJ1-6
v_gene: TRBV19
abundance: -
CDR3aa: ASSTWGGANSPLH

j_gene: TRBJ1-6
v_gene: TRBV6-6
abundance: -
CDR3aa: ASSYGDRGNSPLH

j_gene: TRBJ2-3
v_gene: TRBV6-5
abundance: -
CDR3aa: ASSYRRDTDTQY

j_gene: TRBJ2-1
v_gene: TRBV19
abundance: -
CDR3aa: ASSRVADYNEQF

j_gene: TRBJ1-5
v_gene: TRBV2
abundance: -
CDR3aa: ASSGQGLGDFGNQPQH

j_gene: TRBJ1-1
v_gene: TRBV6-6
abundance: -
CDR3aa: ASSQGGNTEAF

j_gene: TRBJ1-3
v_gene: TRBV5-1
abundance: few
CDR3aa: ASSLEAGAGNTIY

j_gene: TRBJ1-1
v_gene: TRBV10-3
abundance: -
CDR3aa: ATQSPGLNTEAF

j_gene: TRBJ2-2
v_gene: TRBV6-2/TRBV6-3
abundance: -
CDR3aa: ASSPPPTRDTGELF

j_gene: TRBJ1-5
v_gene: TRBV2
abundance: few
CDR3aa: ASSGNLGVRQPQH

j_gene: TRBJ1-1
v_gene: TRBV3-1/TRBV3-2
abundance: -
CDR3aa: ASSVAAGRSEAF

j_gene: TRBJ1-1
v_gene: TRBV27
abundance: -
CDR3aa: ASSLTTPGVGLRNTEAF

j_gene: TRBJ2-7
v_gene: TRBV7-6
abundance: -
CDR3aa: ASSGRGSYEQY

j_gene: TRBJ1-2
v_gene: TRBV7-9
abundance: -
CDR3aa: ASSPGTGEDGYGYT

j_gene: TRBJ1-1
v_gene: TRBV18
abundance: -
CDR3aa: ASSSSGGYTEAF

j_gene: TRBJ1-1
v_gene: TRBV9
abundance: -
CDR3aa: ASSVVSGNTEAF

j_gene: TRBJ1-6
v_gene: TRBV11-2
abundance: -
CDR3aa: ASSFTGEKSPLH

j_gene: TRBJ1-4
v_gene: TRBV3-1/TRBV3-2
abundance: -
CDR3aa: ASSQPPGRKLF

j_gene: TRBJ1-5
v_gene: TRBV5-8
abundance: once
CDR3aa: ASSLGQGVSGNQPQH

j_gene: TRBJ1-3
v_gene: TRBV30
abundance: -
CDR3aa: AWKRGTGNTIY

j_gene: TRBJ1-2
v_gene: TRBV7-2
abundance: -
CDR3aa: ASSLGGGVVGYT

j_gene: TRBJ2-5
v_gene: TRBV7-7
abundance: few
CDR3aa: ASSQGTGPQETQY

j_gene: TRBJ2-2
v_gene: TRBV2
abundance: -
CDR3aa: ASSVEATGELF

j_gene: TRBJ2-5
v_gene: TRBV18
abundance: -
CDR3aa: ASSPLAGKVQETQY

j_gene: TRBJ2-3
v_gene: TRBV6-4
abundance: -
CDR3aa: ASSDCWTSGREGTDTQY

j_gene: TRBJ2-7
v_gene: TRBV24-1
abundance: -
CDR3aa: ATSGLAGDEQY

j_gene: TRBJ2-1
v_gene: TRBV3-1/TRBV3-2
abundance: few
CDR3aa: ASSLPSANEQF

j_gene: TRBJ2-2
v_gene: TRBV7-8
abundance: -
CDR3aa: ASSAFLGGGANTGELF

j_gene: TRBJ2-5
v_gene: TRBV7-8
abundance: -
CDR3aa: ASSQSGGTQQYQETQY

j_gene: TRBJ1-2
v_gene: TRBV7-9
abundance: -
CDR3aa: ASSYSRTGDGYT

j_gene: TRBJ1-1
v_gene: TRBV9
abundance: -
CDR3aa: ASSGGDPTEAF

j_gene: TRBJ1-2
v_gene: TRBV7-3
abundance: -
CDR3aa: ASSLGGDYGYT

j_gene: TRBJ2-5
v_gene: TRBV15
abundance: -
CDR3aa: ATSGLATGAETQY

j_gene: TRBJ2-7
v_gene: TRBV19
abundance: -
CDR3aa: ASRTRDSLAEQY

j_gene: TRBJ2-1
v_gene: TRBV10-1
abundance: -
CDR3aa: ASSLGQWNEQF

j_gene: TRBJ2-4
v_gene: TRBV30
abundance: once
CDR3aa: AWKDLADKNIQY

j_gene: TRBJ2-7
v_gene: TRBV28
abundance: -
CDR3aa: ASSIQGYEQY

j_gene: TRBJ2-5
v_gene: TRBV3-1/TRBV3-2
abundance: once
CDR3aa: ASSRASGTQETQY

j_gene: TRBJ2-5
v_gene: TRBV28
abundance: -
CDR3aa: ASSLGGQQETQY

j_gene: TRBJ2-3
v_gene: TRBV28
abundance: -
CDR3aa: ASSFGTIFNTDTQY

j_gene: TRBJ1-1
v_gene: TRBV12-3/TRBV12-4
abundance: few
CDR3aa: ASRYTGGTEAF

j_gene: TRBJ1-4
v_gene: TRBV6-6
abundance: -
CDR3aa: ASSSTGGVGEKLF

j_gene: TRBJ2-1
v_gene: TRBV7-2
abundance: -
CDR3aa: ASSLDWASGRENEQF

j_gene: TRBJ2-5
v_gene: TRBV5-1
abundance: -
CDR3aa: ASSARTGDLGETQY

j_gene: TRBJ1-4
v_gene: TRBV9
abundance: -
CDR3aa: ASNQGWANEKLF

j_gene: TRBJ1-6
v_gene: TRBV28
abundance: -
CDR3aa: ASGTGDSPLH